Each of the 20 T cell receptor beta chains below was sequenced from the same sample in a study of OX40 agonist ivuxolimab in advanced cancers. The method was immunoSEQ multiplex PCR; TCRdb's version includes in-frame clones alone and lacks a portion of them. The sample has 70,000 or so clones, about 91% seen once. Sequencing was performed on CD4+ or CD8+ T cells sorted from blood, taken in a trial of the OX40 agonist ivuxolimab. These receptors were collected from an adult with an advanced solid tumor such as melanoma, head and neck, liver or kidney cancer.

The chain links TRBV5-1 to TRBJ1-2; 9 bases agree with TRBD1. V lost 2 bases to trimming and J lost 3 bases; unmatched junction nucleotides: 5. CDR3 length: 15 residues. In germline, CDR1 is SGHRS, CDR2 YFSETQ. The CDR3 protein is CASSFRTGEDYGYTF. CDR3 coding DNA: TGCGCCAGCAGCTTCCGGACAGGGGAGGACTATGGCTACACCTTC.

For the CDR3, the DNA is TGTGCCACCAGCAGAGAAGAGGGCTGGGAGCAGTTCTTC. Translating gives CATSREEGWEQFF. The chain recombines TRBV15 with TRBJ2-1, with D possibly matching TRBD2 (5 bases). This CDR3 has 13 residues. Germline V gene lookup returns CDR1 LNHNV and CDR2 YYDKDF (reference sequence). V shed 0 bases and J shed 10 bases, with 10 bases lying between them.

The chain has TRBV7-2 and TRBJ1-2, with D possibly being TRBD1 (5 bases). CDR3 length: 14 residues. Germline CDR1 reads SGHTA; CDR2 reads FQGNSA. Trimming took off 4 bases at V and 1 base at J, with 10 bases between the two ends. In DNA form, the CDR3 reads TGTGCCAGCAGCTCAGGGCCAAATAACTATGGCTACACCTTC. This sequence encodes CASSSGPNNYGYTF. Looking up the rest from reference TRBV7-2 and TRBJ1-2 gives the full variable domain: GAGVSQSPSNKVTEKGKDVELRCDPISGHTALYWYRQSLGQGLEFLIYFQGNSAPDKSGLPSDRFSAERTGGSVSTLTIQRTQQEDSAVYLCASSSGPNNYGYTFGSGTRLTVV.

V is TRBV28 and J is TRBJ2-1; 8 nucleotides line up with TRBD1. The CDR3 runs 15 residues. Germline CDR1 reads MDHEN; CDR2 reads SYDVKM. V shed 8 bases, J shed 0 bases, and the junction held 6 bases outside the gene matches. CDR3 coding DNA: TGTGCCAGCTTGCGACAGGGGCACTCCTACAATGAGCAGTTCTTC. It encodes CASLRQGHSYNEQFF.

The chain joins TRBV11-2 to TRBJ2-7, with 8 nucleotides matching TRBD1. The germline CDR1 and CDR2 sequences are SGHAT and FQNNGV. The junction had 7 bases not matched to a gene; V was cut back by 5 bases and J by 1 base. This CDR3 region has 15 residues. The CDR3 loop is CASSPNRGSSYEQYF. CDR3 DNA: TGTGCCAGCAGCCCAAACAGGGGGTCTTCCTACGAGCAGTACTTC. The full variable domain, completed using reference TRBV11-2 and TRBJ2-7, is EAGVAQSPRYKIIEKRQSVAFWCNPISGHATLYWYQQILGQGPKLLIQFQNNGVVDDSQLPKDRFSAERLKGVDSTLKIQPAKLEDSAVYLCASSPNRGSSYEQYFGPGTRLTVT.

The V and J genes are TRBV6-6 and TRBJ2-1; TRBD2 might be the D (5 bases). Germline V gene sequence: CDR1 MNHNY, CDR2 SVGAGI (reference sequence). V lost 7 bases, J lost 7 bases, and 20 bases lay in between. The CDR3 spans 15 residues. The CDR3 region has the DNA TGTGCCAGCACCGAGGGCCTTATATCTGGAAATGAGCAGTTCTTC. Translated, it gives CASTEGLISGNEQFF.

V usage is TRBV19 and J usage is TRBJ2-7, with D unclear. Germline V gives CDR1 LNHDA, CDR2 SQIVND (reference sequence). Deletions cut 3 bases from V and 0 bases from J, with 15 bases between. CDR3 length: 16 amino acids. The CDR3 DNA reads TGTGCCAGTAGTATCGGCGGTCGTGCCCTCTCCTACGAGCAGTACTTC. Translation gives CASSIGGRALSYEQYF.

This clone was found once. The chain joins TRBV5-4 to TRBJ1-6, with D tentatively TRBD1 (5 bases). V was cut by 0 bases and J by 7 bases, with 17 bases left in between. Germline CDR1 and CDR2: SGHNT and YYREEE (reference sequence). The CDR3 is made up of 17 amino acids. The CDR3 protein is CASSLGMRGAENSPLHF. Written as DNA, the CDR3 is TGTGCCAGCAGCTTGGGTATGAGGGGCGCCGAGAATTCACCCCTCCACTTT.

The rearrangement uses TRBV10-3 and TRBJ1-6, with D possibly TRBD1 on 5 matching bases. V was shortened by 2 bases and J by 8 bases, with 16 bases between the two germline ends. Germline CDR1 and CDR2: ENHRY and SYGVKD. CDR3 length equals 16 residues. The CDR3 reads CAISEGPSGGDSPLHF. CDR3 coding DNA: TGTGCCATCAGTGAGGGACCCTCTGGAGGGGATTCACCCCTCCACTTT.

The genes are TRBV28 and TRBJ1-5, with D unclear. Germline V gives CDR1 MDHEN, CDR2 SYDVKM. The V and J ends lost 8 bases and 0 bases respectively, with 8 bases between them. CDR3 size: 13 residues. The CDR3: CASLESSNQPQHF. CDR3 DNA sequence: TGTGCCAGCTTGGAATCTAGCAATCAGCCCCAGCATTTT.

The chain combines TRBV6-1 with TRBJ1-4, with TRBD1 as a possible D gene (5 bases). V was clipped by 0 bases and J by 8 bases, with 16 bases between them. The CDR3 runs to 16 residues. Germline CDR1 reads MNHNS; CDR2 reads SASEGT. CDR3 in amino acids: CASSEALGRVGEKLFF. CDR3 bases: TGTGCCAGCAGTGAAGCGCTGGGCAGGGTGGGCGAAAAACTGTTTTTT.

The V and J genes are TRBV19 and TRBJ2-4; TRBD1 matches 7 bases. V lost 1 base and J lost 0; bases outside the gene matches: 18. This CDR3 has 21 residues. CDR1 is LNHDA, CDR2 SQIVND, per germline (reference sequence). CDR3 bases: TGTGCCAGTAGTATAGGCAAACAGGGGATCGAGGGCATCCTAGCCAAAAACATTCAGTACTTC. Residues: CASSIGKQGIEGILAKNIQYF.

CDR3 loop: CASSTGLSYNEQFF. The CDR3 DNA follows: TGTGCCAGCAGCACAGGCTTGTCCTACAATGAGCAGTTCTTC. This sequence joins TRBV5-4 and TRBJ2-1; tentative D call: TRBD1 (5 bases). V lost 4 bases and J lost 1, with 9 bases in between. The CDR3 runs to 14 residues. The germline V gene has CDR1 SGHNT and CDR2 YYREEE (reference sequence). Using reference TRBV5-4 and TRBJ2-1 for the parts outside the CDR3, the full variable domain is ETGVTQSPTHLIKTRGQQVTLRCSSQSGHNTVSWYQQALGQGPQFIFQYYREEENGRGNFPPRFSGLQFPNYSSELNVNALELDDSALYLCASSTGLSYNEQFFGPGTRLTVL.

The genes are TRBV7-3 and TRBJ2-1; TRBD2 might be the D (6 bases). Germline V gene sequence: CDR1 SGHTA, CDR2 FQGTGA. Trimming removed 5 bases at V and 0 bases at J, with 11 bases between. This CDR3 has 15 amino acids. In nucleotides, the CDR3 is TGTGCCAGCAGCCCGGAGGGGAGCTCCTACAATGAGCAGTTCTTC. Translated: CASSPEGSSYNEQFF.

J is TRBJ2-5 and V is TRBV10-3; D is unresolved. From germline, CDR1 is ENHRY and CDR2 SYGVKD. Trimming removed 10 bases at V and 2 bases at J, with 17 bases between. The CDR3 spans 14 residues. CDR3 amino acids: CATTELVGQETQYF. The DNA of the CDR3 is TGTGCCACCACCGAGCTGGTGGGGCAAGAGACCCAGTACTTC.

This clone is a singleton in its sample. This sequence joins TRBV7-8 and TRBJ2-2; 9 nucleotides align to TRBD2. V lost 3 bases, J lost 1 base, and 6 bases stayed unmatched. The CDR3 is made up of 17 amino acids. The germline V gene has CDR1 SGHVS and CDR2 FQNEAQ. The CDR3 DNA sequence: TGTGCCAGCAGCTTCACTAGCGGGCGGCTGAACACCGGGGAGCTGTTTTTT. Encoded protein: CASSFTSGRLNTGELFF.

The rearrangement joins TRBV15 to TRBJ1-5; the D gene is possibly TRBD1 (6 bases). In germline, CDR1 is LNHNV, CDR2 YYDKDF (reference sequence). The V end lost 2 bases, the J end lost 4 bases, and 15 bases lay between the germline ends. CDR3 length: 16 residues. CDR3 bases: TGTGCCACCAGCAGAACCGGGACACAGTCAAATCAGCCCCAGCATTTT. Protein product: CATSRTGTQSNQPQHF.

J is TRBJ1-2 and V is TRBV11-2; D not certain. Germline V gene lookup returns CDR1 SGHAT and CDR2 FQNNGV. Trimming took 5 bases from V and 4 from J, leaving 17 bases between them. The CDR3 consists of 15 residues. The CDR3 here is CASSLIGYTAYGYTF. The DNA of the CDR3 is TGTGCCAGCAGCCTTATAGGGTATACGGCCTATGGCTACACCTTC.

The CDR3 DNA reads TGTGCCAGCAGGCCCCACACCGGGGAGCTGTTTTTT. Amino acid sequence: CASRPHTGELFF. V is TRBV6-1 and J is TRBJ2-2; D remains ambiguous. V was clipped by 6 bases and J by 3 bases, with 5 bases between them. The CDR3 totals 12 residues. Germline-derived CDR1 and CDR2 are MNHNS and SASEGT.

The chain recombines TRBV7-2 with TRBJ2-7, with 11 bases aligning to TRBD1. In germline, CDR1 is SGHTA, CDR2 FQGNSA. CDR3 length: 12 amino acids. The ends lost 9 bases at V and 4 bases at J; junction bases unmatched: 2. DNA for the CDR3: TGTGCCAGTGGGACAGGGGGGTACGAGCAGTACTTC. Protein product: CASGTGGYEQYF.